Below, 14 T cell receptor beta chains from the same sample are listed, as sequenced in a study of T cell responses to AZD1222 COVID-19 vaccine. The assay was immunoSEQ multiplex PCR, and TCRdb's table has in-frame clones only and misses some. This table holds 160,000 or so clones, over 75% found once. Sequenced here: peripheral blood, sampled 28 days after the second AZD1222 dose. These receptors were taken from an adult who received the AZD1222 COVID-19 vaccine.

The CDR3 nucleotides read TGTGCCAGCAGCCCAGGGTTGTACACTGAAGCTTTCTTT. Translated: CASSPGLYTEAFF. V usage is TRBV11-1 and J usage is TRBJ1-1; tentatively, D is TRBD1 (5 bases). Trimming left V 5 bases short and J 3 bases short, with 10 bases between. The CDR3 runs to 13 residues. The germline CDR1 and CDR2 sequences are SGHAT and FQDESV (reference sequence).

This chain connects TRBV5-1 to TRBJ2-7; D is undetermined. The CDR3 is 15 residues long. CDR1 and CDR2 (germline): SGHRS, YFSETQ. V was trimmed by 4 bases and J by 2 bases, leaving 16 bases between them. The DNA of the CDR3 is TGCGCCAGCAGCCATGAGCCGGACCCTACCTACGAGCAGTACTTC. It yields the protein CASSHEPDPTYEQYF. The full variable domain, rest sourced from reference TRBV5-1 and TRBJ2-7, is KAGVTQTPRYLIKTRGQQVTLSCSPISGHRSVSWYQQTPGQGLQFLFEYFSETQRNKGNFPGRFSGRQFSNSRSEMNVSTLELGDSALYLCASSHEPDPTYEQYFGPGTRLTVT.

This chain uses TRBV19 with TRBJ1-1; no firm D call. Looked up from germline, CDR1 is LNHDA and CDR2 is SQIVND (reference sequence). The V end lost 4 bases, the J end lost 1 base, and 10 bases lay between the germline ends. The CDR3 loop spans 14 amino acids. CDR3 sequence: CASSTAPGNTEAFF. For the CDR3, the DNA is TGTGCCAGTAGTACCGCCCCCGGGAACACTGAAGCTTTCTTT.

This chain connects TRBV7-9 to TRBJ1-6, with no clear D. The CDR3 is made up of 15 amino acids. V shed 1 base and J shed 6 bases, with 10 bases lying between them. CDR1 SEHNR and CDR2 FQNEAQ come from the germline V gene (reference sequence). The CDR3 DNA sequence: TGTGCCAGCAGCTTAGATCGGACTCTTAATTCACCCCTCCACTTT. Its translation is CASSLDRTLNSPLHF.

The chain has TRBV29-1 and TRBJ1-1, with a tentative D call TRBD1 (5 bases). CDR1 and CDR2 (germline): SQVTM, ANQGSEA. This CDR3 has 13 residues. Trimming removed 6 bases from V and 2 bases from J, with 13 bases in between. The CDR3 protein is CSVQGATNTEAFF. CDR3 sequence (DNA): TGCAGCGTCCAAGGGGCGACAAACACTGAAGCTTTCTTT.

CDR3 residues: CASSVGVGNEQFF. As DNA, the CDR3 is TGTGCCAGCAGTGTAGGGGTCGGGAATGAGCAGTTCTTC. V gene TRBV2 combines with J gene TRBJ2-1, with D maybe TRBD1 (5 bases). The CDR3 runs 13 residues. Germline-derived CDR1 and CDR2 are SNHLY and FYNNEI. The germline V and J ends were trimmed by 4 bases and 7 bases, with 11 bases remaining between them.

The V gene is TRBV5-6, the J gene TRBJ2-5; tentatively, D is TRBD1 or TRBD2 (5 bases each). V lost 3 bases to trimming and J lost 4 bases, with 13 bases between them. Per germline, CDR1 SGHDT and CDR2 YYEEEE. This CDR3 has 14 residues. The chain's CDR3 is CASSWDGFGETQYF. CDR3 bases: TGTGCCAGCAGCTGGGACGGTTTTGGAGAGACCCAGTACTTC.

J is TRBJ1-2 and V is TRBV10-1; D ambiguous. Germline CDR1 WNHNN, CDR2 SYGVQD (reference sequence). The CDR3 has 16 residues. V was pared by 0 bases and J by 4 bases, with 15 bases between. The DNA of the CDR3 is TGCGCCAGCAGTGAGTCCGCGACGCAAAACCTCTATGGCTACACCTTC. Protein product: CASSESATQNLYGYTF.

The J gene is TRBJ1-2, the V gene TRBV6-4, with D maybe TRBD1 (5 bases). The CDR3 sequence is 15 residues long. From germline, CDR1 is MRHNA and CDR2 SNTAGT. V was cut by 3 bases and J by 2 bases, with 13 bases left in between. The CDR3 DNA reads TGTGCCAGCAGTGAGTCGCAGGGCGAGAACTATGGCTACACCTTC. Protein sequence: CASSESQGENYGYTF.

The table lists this clone with a few counts. The chain combines TRBV19 with TRBJ2-6; 9 bases fit TRBD2. This CDR3 spans 19 amino acids. Trimming cost V 5 bases and J 0 bases; bases outside gene matches: 11. Germline V gene sequence: CDR1 LNHDA, CDR2 SQIVND (reference sequence). CDR3 DNA: TGTGCCAGTAGTCCCAGACCCCAGCGGGGGGTCTCTGGGGCCAACGTCCTGACTTTC. Translated, it gives CASSPRPQRGVSGANVLTF.

V usage is TRBV3-1 (or the pseudogene TRBV3-2) and J usage is TRBJ2-5, with 7 bases lining up with TRBD1. V was clipped by 1 base and J by 4 bases; unmatched bases: 12. The CDR3 covers 17 residues. Germline CDR1 reads LGHDT; CDR2 reads YNNKEL (reference sequence). The CDR3 is CASSQVGLTGFRETQYF. Written as DNA, the CDR3 is TGTGCCAGCAGCCAAGTGGGTTTGACAGGGTTCCGAGAGACCCAGTACTTC.

The chain uses TRBV6-5 and TRBJ1-1; the D gene is possibly TRBD1 (6 bases). Trimming cost V 4 bases and J 0 bases, with 12 bases left between them. Germline CDR1 reads MNHEY; CDR2 reads SVGAGI. The CDR3 is made up of 15 amino acids. CDR3 nucleotide sequence: TGTGCCAGCAGTTCCTTGACAGGTCTGAACACTGAAGCTTTCTTT. Amino acid sequence: CASSSLTGLNTEAFF.

The J gene is TRBJ1-5, the V gene TRBV7-2; maybe TRBD1 (6 bases). The ends were cut back, 0 bases at V and 7 bases at J, with 13 bases in the middle. Germline CDR1 reads SGHTA; CDR2 reads FQGNSA. This CDR3 is 15 amino acids long. This CDR3 is CASSLAGGTGQPQHF. Here the CDR3 DNA reads TGTGCCAGCAGCTTAGCTGGCGGCACAGGGCAGCCCCAGCATTTT.

The V gene is TRBV7-2, the J gene TRBJ1-4; D is ambiguous. Germline V gene lookup returns CDR1 SGHTA and CDR2 FQGNSA. This CDR3 contains 13 residues. Trimming pared 2 bases from V and 2 bases from J, leaving 3 bases between. CDR3 in DNA: TGTGCCAGCAGCTTATACACTAATGAAAAACTGTTTTTT. Translation: CASSLYTNEKLFF. Combining the CDR3 with reference TRBV7-2 and TRBJ1-4 gives the whole variable domain GAGVSQSPSNKVTEKGKDVELRCDPISGHTALYWYRQSLGQGLEFLIYFQGNSAPDKSGLPSDRFSAERTGGSVSTLTIQRTQQEDSAVYLCASSLYTNEKLFFGSGTQLSVL.